The clone carrying this T cell receptor (beta chain) was observed a single time. The sample is drawn from a study of OX40 agonist ivuxolimab in advanced cancers. From germline, CDR1 is MGHDK and CDR2 SYGVNS. The CDR3 loop spans 12 amino acids. The V and J ends lost 4 bases and 2 bases respectively, with 5 bases between them. Sequencing used immunoSEQ multiplex PCR; TCRdb keeps in-frame clones, though not all of them. This table has about 100,000 clones, about 90% appearing once. The chain has TRBV25-1 and TRBJ1-2, with no clear D. This sample comprised CD4+ or CD8+ T cells sorted from blood, obtained in a trial of the OX40 agonist ivuxolimab. This receptor was taken from an adult with an advanced solid tumor such as melanoma, head and neck, liver or kidney cancer. The DNA of the CDR3 is TGTGCCAGCAGTGCCACAAACTATGGCTACACCTTC. Protein product: CASSATNYGYTF.